These 14 T cell receptor beta chains share one sample of origin, sequenced in a study of cytomegalovirus exposure and HLA in healthy donors. The primer mix had 60 Vbeta and 13 Jbeta primers. Sequencing was performed with immunoSEQ multiplex PCR; in TCRdb, only in-frame clones are kept and a portion is missing. The sample has over 90,000 clones, 64% seen once. The sample taken for sequencing was PBMCs. The receptors derive from a man aged 55-75 years in good health and CMV-seronegative.

The chain links TRBV9 to TRBJ2-5, with 9 bases that match TRBD1. Trimming at V came to 3 bases and at J to 2 bases, leaving 5 bases not matched to a gene. The CDR3 contains 15 residues. CDR1 is SGDLS, CDR2 YYNGEE, per germline. The CDR3 sequence: CASSASGQGQETQYF. CDR3 bases: TGTGCCAGCAGCGCGTCGGGACAGGGACAAGAGACCCAGTACTTC.

The V and J genes are TRBV2 and TRBJ1-1; a possible D gene is TRBD1 (5 bases). The CDR3 loop spans 13 amino acids. Germline V lookup: CDR1 SNHLY, CDR2 FYNNEI. The V end was cut by 4 bases, the J end by 1 base, with 7 bases between. The CDR3 region has the DNA TGTGCCAGCAGTGTGACAGCGAACACTGAAGCTTTCTTT. Translated, it gives CASSVTANTEAFF.

The chain joins TRBV5-6 to TRBJ2-1; D may be TRBD1 (6 bases). This CDR3 contains 13 residues. V lost 7 bases and J 5 bases, leaving 13 bases between the germline ends. The germline gives CDR1 SGHDT, CDR2 YYEEEE. The CDR3 DNA reads as TGTGCCAGCGTACAGGGTCCTAACAATGAGCAGTTCTTC. This gives the protein CASVQGPNNEQFF.

The chain carries TRBV28 and TRBJ2-7, with 11 nucleotides matching TRBD1. V gave up 6 bases and J gave up 5 bases; unmatched junction bases: 15. The CDR3 spans 17 residues. Germline CDR1 and CDR2: MDHEN and SYDVKM. In nucleotides, the CDR3 is TGTGCCAGCAGGTGGGACAGGGGGGCACTCGGGGTACACGAGCAGTACTTC. Its translation is CASRWDRGALGVHEQYF.

V and J are TRBV9 and TRBJ2-3; 9 nucleotides match TRBD2. Unmatched junction bases numbered 12, after V lost 4 bases and J lost 6 bases. The germline CDR1 and CDR2 sequences are SGDLS and YYNGEE. This CDR3 has 16 amino acids. The CDR3 bases are TGTGCCAGCAGCCCACCGGGACTAGCTAGTTTGGATACGCAGTATTTT. Amino acid sequence: CASSPPGLASLDTQYF. The entire variable domain, with the rest obtained from reference TRBV9 and TRBJ2-3, is as follows: DSGVTQTPKHLITATGQRVTLRCSPRSGDLSVYWYQQSLDQGLQFLIQYYNGEERAKGNILERFSAQQFPDLHSELNLSSLELGDSALYFCASSPPGLASLDTQYFGPGTRLTVL.

For the CDR3, the DNA is TGTGCCAGCAGTGGTGGAGGGGATTGGAAACTGTTTTTT. It is translated as CASSGGGDWKLFF. The gene calls are TRBV2 and TRBJ1-4; D perhaps matches TRBD1 (5 bases). V lost 4 bases and J 11 bases, leaving 14 bases between the germline ends. Germline lookup yields CDR1 SNHLY and CDR2 FYNNEI. CDR3 length: 13 amino acids.

This chain uses TRBV9 with TRBJ1-3, with D possibly matching TRBD1 (5 bases). The CDR3 is 15 amino acids. V dropped 3 bases and J dropped 0 bases, with 10 bases sitting between them. The germline V gene has CDR1 SGDLS and CDR2 YYNGEE. CDR3 protein: CASSAVQVSGNTIYF. Written as DNA, the CDR3 is TGTGCCAGCAGCGCGGTACAGGTCTCTGGAAACACCATATATTTT. Using reference TRBV9 and TRBJ1-3 for the parts outside the CDR3, the full variable domain is DSGVTQTPKHLITATGQRVTLRCSPRSGDLSVYWYQQSLDQGLQFLIQYYNGEERAKGNILERFSAQQFPDLHSELNLSSLELGDSALYFCASSAVQVSGNTIYFGEGSWLTVV.

This chain joins TRBV4-1 and TRBJ2-5; D possibly corresponds to TRBD2 (6 bases). The germline V and J ends were trimmed by 3 bases and 2 bases, with 10 bases remaining between them. This CDR3 spans 14 amino acids. The germline gives CDR1 MGHRA, CDR2 YSYEKL. CDR3 sequence reads: CASSHGTVQETQYF. The CDR3 nucleotides read TGCGCCAGCAGCCATGGGACTGTGCAAGAGACCCAGTACTTC.

The rearrangement links TRBV5-1 to TRBJ2-1, with 8 positions matching TRBD2. V trimming: 4 bases; J trimming: 1 base; junction bases outside the gene matches: 10. The germline CDR1 and CDR2 sequences are SGHRS and YFSETQ. This CDR3 contains 17 residues. The CDR3 sequence is CASSPRPGLGSYNEQFF. CDR3 DNA sequence: TGCGCCAGCAGCCCTCGGCCGGGACTAGGGTCCTACAATGAGCAGTTCTTC.

V is TRBV5-1 and J is TRBJ2-7, with 7 bases identical to TRBD1. Per the germline V gene, CDR1 is SGHRS and CDR2 is YFSETQ. With V trimmed by 2 bases and J by 2 bases, 4 bases remained unmatched. The CDR3 length is 14 residues. CDR3 loop: CASSFSTGTYEQYF. The CDR3 DNA follows: TGCGCCAGCAGCTTCTCGACAGGGACCTACGAGCAGTACTTC.

The chain links TRBV30 to TRBJ2-1; tentatively, D is TRBD1 (6 bases). This CDR3 has 14 residues. Germline CDR1 is GTSNPN and CDR2 is SVGIG (reference sequence). The V end lost 6 bases, the J end lost 4 bases, and 16 bases lay between the germline ends. The CDR3 region is CACHVPRGYNEQFF. DNA for the CDR3: TGTGCCTGTCATGTACCCAGGGGATACAATGAGCAGTTCTTC.

V usage is TRBV21-1 and J usage is TRBJ2-1; TRBD2 is the table's D call, not checked against the DNA. TRBV21-1 is classified as a pseudogene. The CDR3 is 16 amino acids. CDR3 loop: CASSNVSSGRLGEQFF. The CDR3 DNA follows: TGTGCCAGCAGCAACGTGTCGAGCGGGAGGCTGGGTGAGCAGTTCTTC.

The genes are TRBV2 and TRBJ2-2, with D perhaps TRBD1 (6 bases). The V gene's germline CDR1 is SNHLY and CDR2 FYNNEI. CDR3 length: 17 amino acids. V lost 0 bases, J lost 5 bases, and 16 bases lay in between. CDR3 bases: TGTGCCAGCAGTGAAGCCCCTTCTGACAGGTCGACCGGGGAGCTGTTTTTT. It translates to CASSEAPSDRSTGELFF.

This chain links TRBV27 with TRBJ1-1; possibly TRBD1 for D (5 bases). Per germline, CDR1 MNHEY and CDR2 SMNVEV (reference sequence). This CDR3 is 17 amino acids long. V was clipped by 7 bases and J by 3 bases, with 24 bases between them. The CDR3 DNA reads as TGTGCCAGCAAGCCGACTGATGGTTGGGGCTACGACACTGAAGCTTTCTTT. The encoded protein is CASKPTDGWGYDTEAFF.